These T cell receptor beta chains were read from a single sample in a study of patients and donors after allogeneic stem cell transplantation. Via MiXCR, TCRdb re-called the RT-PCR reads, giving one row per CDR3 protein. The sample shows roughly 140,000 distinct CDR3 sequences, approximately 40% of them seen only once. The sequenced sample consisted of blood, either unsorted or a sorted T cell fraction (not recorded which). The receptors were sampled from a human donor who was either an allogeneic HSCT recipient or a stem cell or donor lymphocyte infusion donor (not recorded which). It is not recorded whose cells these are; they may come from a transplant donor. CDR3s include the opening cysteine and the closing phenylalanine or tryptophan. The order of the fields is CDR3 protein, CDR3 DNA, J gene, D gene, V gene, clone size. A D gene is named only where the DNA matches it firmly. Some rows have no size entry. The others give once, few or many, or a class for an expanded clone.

cdr3_aa: CAISGDAEAFF
cdr3_nt: TGTGCCATCAGTGGGGACGCTGAAGCTTTCTTT
j_call: TRBJ1-1
d_call: .
v_call: TRBV10-3
clone_size: .

cdr3_aa: CASSFLGDRWDTEAFF
cdr3_nt: TGTGCCAGCAGTTTCCTCGGGGACAGATGGGACACTGAAGCTTTCTTT
j_call: TRBJ1-1
d_call: TRBD1
v_call: TRBV28
clone_size: once

cdr3_aa: CSALIPSYNSPLHF
cdr3_nt: TGCAGTGCTCTCATCCCCTCCTATAATTCACCCCTCCACTTT
j_call: TRBJ1-6
d_call: .
v_call: TRBV20-1
clone_size: few

cdr3_aa: CSARGTGGHYSNQPQHF
cdr3_nt: TGCAGTGCTAGAGGGACAGGGGGGCACTATAGCAATCAGCCCCAGCATTTT
j_call: TRBJ1-5
d_call: TRBD1
v_call: TRBV20-1
clone_size: few

cdr3_aa: CASSTTRTGELFF
cdr3_nt: TGTGCCAGCAGTACGACCCGCACCGGGGAGCTGTTTTTT
j_call: TRBJ2-2
d_call: .
v_call: TRBV12-3/TRBV12-4
clone_size: few

cdr3_aa: CSAISGFEAGGYTF
cdr3_nt: TGCAGTGCTATTTCCGGCTTCGAAGCCGGCGGCTACACCTTC
j_call: TRBJ1-2
d_call: .
v_call: TRBV20-1
clone_size: .

cdr3_aa: CASSVAGSGNTIYF
cdr3_nt: TGTGCCAGCAGCGTAGCCGGGAGTGGAAACACCATATATTTT
j_call: TRBJ1-3
d_call: .
v_call: TRBV9
clone_size: few

cdr3_aa: CASSPEGFRLGEQYF
cdr3_nt: TGTGCCAGCTCCCCGGAGGGCTTCAGACTGGGGGAGCAGTACTTC
j_call: TRBJ2-7
d_call: .
v_call: TRBV12-3/TRBV12-4
clone_size: .

cdr3_aa: CASTRPLGDQPQHF
cdr3_nt: TGTGCCAGCACCCGACCCCTGGGTGATCAGCCCCAGCATTTT
j_call: TRBJ1-5
d_call: .
v_call: TRBV28
clone_size: .

cdr3_aa: CASSSPGGPNTEAFF
cdr3_nt: TGTGCCAGCAGCTCCCCCGGAGGCCCGAACACTGAAGCTTTCTTT
j_call: TRBJ1-1
d_call: .
v_call: TRBV28
clone_size: .

cdr3_aa: CASSQTGGSVQPQHF
cdr3_nt: TGTGCCAGCAGTCAAACAGGGGGATCGGTTCAGCCCCAGCATTTT
j_call: TRBJ1-5
d_call: TRBD1
v_call: TRBV6-1
clone_size: .

cdr3_aa: CASSLDLPKGYGYTF
cdr3_nt: TGTGCCAGCAGCTTAGACCTGCCCAAGGGGTATGGCTACACCTTC
j_call: TRBJ1-2
d_call: .
v_call: TRBV7-9
clone_size: .

cdr3_aa: CASGVGKLFF
cdr3_nt: TGTGCCAGCGGCGTGGGAAAACTGTTTTTT
j_call: TRBJ1-4
d_call: .
v_call: TRBV4-2
clone_size: once

cdr3_aa: CASSLQGFHGYTF
cdr3_nt: TGTGCCAGCAGCTTGCAGGGGTTTCATGGCTACACCTTC
j_call: TRBJ1-2
d_call: .
v_call: TRBV7-2
clone_size: .

cdr3_aa: CSVWDIKNTEAFF
cdr3_nt: TGCAGCGTCTGGGACATTAAGAACACTGAAGCTTTCTTT
j_call: TRBJ1-1
d_call: .
v_call: TRBV29-1
clone_size: .

cdr3_aa: CASYGAWENTEAFF
cdr3_nt: TGTGCCTCTTATGGGGCGTGGGAGAACACTGAAGCTTTCTTT
j_call: TRBJ1-1
d_call: .
v_call: TRBV28
clone_size: .

cdr3_aa: CASGYRGVNTEAFF
cdr3_nt: TGTGCCAGCGGATACCGGGGGGTGAACACTGAAGCTTTCTTT
j_call: TRBJ1-1
d_call: .
v_call: TRBV6-5
clone_size: .

cdr3_aa: CASSAAYEQYF
cdr3_nt: TGTGCCAGTAGTGCGGCGTACGAGCAGTACTTC
j_call: TRBJ2-7
d_call: .
v_call: TRBV19
clone_size: few

cdr3_aa: CASRSPVASGNTIYF
cdr3_nt: TGTGCCAGCAGATCTCCCGTCGCCTCTGGAAACACCATATATTTT
j_call: TRBJ1-3
d_call: .
v_call: TRBV7-2
clone_size: few

cdr3_aa: CSVVSYNTEAFF
cdr3_nt: TGCAGCGTTGTTTCTTATAACACTGAAGCTTTCTTT
j_call: TRBJ1-1
d_call: .
v_call: TRBV29-1
clone_size: few

cdr3_aa: CASSGGQGRTEAFF
cdr3_nt: TGTGCCAGCAGCGGAGGACAGGGAAGGACTGAAGCTTTCTTT
j_call: TRBJ1-1
d_call: TRBD1
v_call: TRBV3-1
clone_size: few

cdr3_aa: CASSYTSDSEAFF
cdr3_nt: TGTGCCAGCAGTTACACCTCGGACAGTGAAGCTTTCTTT
j_call: TRBJ1-1
d_call: .
v_call: TRBV6-5
clone_size: few

cdr3_aa: CASSPTDVSEKLFF
cdr3_nt: TGTGCCAGCAGTCCCACGGACGTCTCTGAAAAACTGTTTTTT
j_call: TRBJ1-4
d_call: .
v_call: TRBV12-3/TRBV12-4
clone_size: few